Listed here are 8 T cell receptor beta chains from one sample, sequenced in a study of persistence of HIV-infected CD4 T cells. The libraries were made with immunoSEQ version 4 in survey mode. Data came from immunoSEQ multiplex PCR; TCRdb stores just in-frame clones and leaves some out. The sample carries 20,000 to 25,000 clones, around 72% recorded once. The stimulus was an HIV-1 Gag 15-mer peptide pool, about 1.1 ug/peptide/mL. CD4+ T cells upregulating both CD40 ligand and CD69 were sorted as responding cells. The antigens these receptors bind are not known. Sequences were derived from CD4+ T cells sorted from PBMCs after roughly 19-hour stimulation, sampled from a patient who received antiretroviral therapy. The origin of the receptors is an adult man with HIV who was CMV-seropositive.

The chain joins TRBV7-9 to TRBJ1-4; D might be TRBD1 (6 bases). V lost 6 bases, J lost 4 bases, and 12 bases lay in between. Germline assignment: CDR1 SEHNR and CDR2 FQNEAQ (reference sequence). The CDR3 totals 14 residues. This CDR3 is CASSGGHRNEKLFF. CDR3 in DNA: TGTGCCAGCAGTGGGGGGCACCGTAATGAAAAACTGTTTTTT.

Only a few counts were recorded for this clone. This sequence joins TRBV9 and TRBJ1-2, with D uncertain. Per germline, CDR1 SGDLS and CDR2 YYNGEE. The CDR3 is 14 amino acids. Trimming pared 4 bases from V and 4 bases from J, leaving 14 bases between. CDR3 bases: TGTGCCAGCAGCTCGGACCCCCTGATCTATGGCTACACCTTC. It yields the protein CASSSDPLIYGYTF.

This clone has only a few counts. The chain carries TRBV10-1 and TRBJ1-2, with TRBD1 as a possible D gene (5 bases). V lost 3 bases, J lost 4 bases, and 9 bases lay in between. Germline lookup yields CDR1 WNHNN and CDR2 SYGVQD (reference sequence). CDR3 length: 13 amino acids. In DNA, the CDR3 is TGCGCCAGCAGTGACCGGGACTTCTATGGCTACACCTTC. Encoded protein: CASSDRDFYGYTF.

CDR3: CASSDLGNYGYTF. Written as DNA, the CDR3 is TGTGCCAGCAGTGACCTGGGGAACTATGGCTACACCTTC. This chain connects TRBV2 to TRBJ1-2, with D hard to call. Germline lookup yields CDR1 SNHLY and CDR2 FYNNEI. This CDR3 region has 13 residues. V was pared by 3 bases and J by 2 bases, with 7 bases between.

The chain carries TRBV7-2 and TRBJ1-2, with D possibly being TRBD1 (5 bases). Germline V gene data show CDR1 as SGHTA and CDR2 as FQGNSA. Between the trimmed V and J ends, which lost 7 bases and 6 bases, there was a span of 18 bases. There are 14 residues in the CDR3. The CDR3 reads CASTSQGGRNGYTF. CDR3 DNA: TGTGCCAGCACCTCCCAGGGAGGGAGGAATGGCTACACCTTC.

The chain couples TRBV13 to TRBJ2-5; 9 bases are a match to TRBD2. The V gene end was trimmed by 5 bases and the J gene end by 1 base; junction bases not matched to a gene: 5. The CDR3 spans 15 residues. The V gene's germline CDR1 is PRHDT and CDR2 FYEKMQ (reference sequence). This chain's CDR3 is CASSLAGGPQETQYF. Here the CDR3 DNA reads TGTGCCAGCAGCCTCGCGGGGGGGCCCCAAGAGACCCAGTACTTC.

This clone came up a few times. The CDR3 region has the DNA TGTGCCAGCAGCTCGCACAGGGTTGTCACAGATACGCAGTATTTT. It codes for CASSSHRVVTDTQYF. The V call is TRBV5-4, the J call TRBJ2-3; possibly TRBD1 for D (6 bases). From germline, CDR1 is SGHNT and CDR2 YYREEE (reference sequence). This CDR3 region has 15 residues. The V end was cut by 3 bases, the J end by 2 bases, with 13 bases between.

This rearrangement joins TRBV3-1 (or the pseudogene TRBV3-2) to TRBJ2-1; maybe TRBD2 (6 bases). Germline lookup yields CDR1 LGHDT and CDR2 YNNKEL (reference sequence). The V gene lost 1 base and the J gene lost 0 bases, with 19 bases spanning the gap. The CDR3 has 19 residues. CDR3 DNA sequence: TGTGCCAGCAGCCAAGGGGCGGGGTTTGAGTATAGCTCCTACAATGAGCAGTTCTTC. Protein product: CASSQGAGFEYSSYNEQFF.